This T cell receptor (beta chain) was sequenced during a study of blood T cells in healthy people across ages. It was with a sample-barcoded 5' primer and a J-beta primer mix that a second PCR of roughly 6 to 12 cycles was run. TCRdb reprocessed the 5' RACE reads via MiXCR and lists one record per CDR3 protein. This sample yields more than 800,000 distinct CDR3 sequences, of which more than 25% are seen a single time; 15% to 20% belongs to the top ten. This CDR3 spans 16 amino acids. V dropped 0 bases and J dropped 2; count of bases not matched to a gene: 2. The germline gives CDR1 SGHRS, CDR2 YFSETQ.

The clonotype originates from an elderly woman in good health. The sequencing sample was made of blood. The rearrangement uses TRBV5-1 and TRBJ2-6; 7 nucleotides agree with TRBD2. This CDR3 is CASSLAGTTGANVLTF. The CDR3 region has the DNA TGCGCCAGCAGCTTGGCCGGGACTACTGGGGCCAACGTCCTGACTTTC.